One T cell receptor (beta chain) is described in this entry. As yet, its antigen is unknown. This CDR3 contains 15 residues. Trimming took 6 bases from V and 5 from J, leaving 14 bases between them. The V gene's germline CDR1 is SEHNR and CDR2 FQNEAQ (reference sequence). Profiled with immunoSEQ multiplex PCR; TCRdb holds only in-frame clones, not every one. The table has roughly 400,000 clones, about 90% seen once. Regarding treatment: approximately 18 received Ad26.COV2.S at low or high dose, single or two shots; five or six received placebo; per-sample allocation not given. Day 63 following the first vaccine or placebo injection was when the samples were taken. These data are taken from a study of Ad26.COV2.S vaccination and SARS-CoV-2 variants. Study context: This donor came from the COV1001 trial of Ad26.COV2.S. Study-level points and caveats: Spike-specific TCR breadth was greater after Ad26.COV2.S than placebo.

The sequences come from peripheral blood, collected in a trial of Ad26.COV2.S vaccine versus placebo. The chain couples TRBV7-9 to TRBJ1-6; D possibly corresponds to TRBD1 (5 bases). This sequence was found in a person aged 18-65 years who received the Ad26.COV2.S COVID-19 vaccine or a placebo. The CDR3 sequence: CASSVGTADNSPLHF. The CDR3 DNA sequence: TGTGCCAGCAGTGTCGGGACTGCAGATAATTCACCCCTCCACTTT.